This TCR beta chain was obtained from a study of shared clonotypes between healthy human individuals. Note on this clone: Its antigen is undetermined. The sample contains more than one DNA sequence encoding this CDR3.

Assay: immunoSEQ multiplex PCR; the TCRdb copy retains only in-frame clones and omits some. This table holds roughly 2,000,000 clones, around 93% found once. Whole-study findings and limits: Across subsets, estimated richness was generally greater for naive than for memory populations.

Per the germline V gene, CDR1 is SGHAT and CDR2 is FQNNGV. CDR3 size: 14 residues. V was cut by 4 bases and J by 6 bases, with 15 bases left in between. Only CD45RO-negative cells positively selected for CCR7 counted as naive CD8 cells, so terminally differentiated effector memory CD45RA+ cells were excluded. The donor population consisted of healthy HIV-negative adults with no recent acute infections or vaccinations. This clonotype was obtained from a man younger than 35 in good health. Some clones in this sample may be carry-over from other donors' samples. The gene calls are TRBV11-2 and TRBJ1-2; D call uncertain. Material: naive CD8+ T cells from PBMCs. CDR3 sequence: CASSSGRVLHGYTF. In nucleotides, the CDR3 is TGTGCCAGCAGCTCGGGCCGGGTGTTGCATGGCTACACCTTC.